These 13 T cell receptor beta chains were all obtained from the same sample, sequenced in a study of blood T cell repertoires in COVID-19. Here immunoSEQ multiplex PCR was the method, and the copy in TCRdb shows in-frame clones only, minus some. This sample has 380,000 or so clones, with roughly 86% found just once. Sequencing was done on a sample of peripheral blood. The receptors shown here come from a human donor with acute or convalescent COVID-19. The donor label of this sample is uncertain.

This rearrangement joins TRBV5-1 to TRBJ1-2; TRBD1 aligns across 7 bases. The J segment lost 9 bases and the V segment lost 7 bases, leaving 21 bases of the junction unmatched. Germline V gene data show CDR1 as SGHRS and CDR2 as YFSETQ. This CDR3 contains 16 residues. CDR3 sequence: CASRKEGGIGTISYTF. CDR3 in DNA: TGCGCCAGCCGCAAGGAAGGGGGCATCGGAACTATTAGCTACACCTTC.

To note about this clone: Other DNA sequences in the same sample also yield this CDR3. This chain joins TRBV12-3 or TRBV12-4 and TRBJ1-2; the D is unclear. Trimming took off 6 bases at V and 4 bases at J, with 9 bases between the two ends. The CDR3 is made up of 12 amino acids. DNA for the CDR3: TGTGCCAGCAGCCTGGACTTCTATGGCTACACCTTC. It yields the protein CASSLDFYGYTF.

The gene calls are TRBV19 and TRBJ2-1, with 13 bases identical to TRBD2. The CDR3 runs to 15 residues. V was pared by 4 bases and J by 6 bases, with 3 bases of the junction left unmatched. The germline V gene encodes CDR1 LNHDA and CDR2 SQIVND (reference sequence). The CDR3 spells CASSTGTSGANEQFF. The CDR3 DNA follows: TGTGCCAGTAGTACCGGGACTAGCGGGGCCAATGAGCAGTTCTTC.

CDR3 in amino acids: CASSLGVRGGRSSYEQYF. In nucleotides, the CDR3 is TGCGCCAGCAGCCTTGGAGTGCGGGGGGGCCGATCCTCCTACGAGCAGTACTTC. The V and J genes are TRBV5-1 and TRBJ2-7, with 9 bases identical to TRBD2. The V gene end was trimmed by 4 bases and the J gene end by 0 bases; junction bases not matched to a gene: 14. The germline gives CDR1 SGHRS, CDR2 YFSETQ. This CDR3 region has 18 residues. The whole variable domain, remainder taken from reference TRBV5-1 and TRBJ2-7, is KAGVTQTPRYLIKTRGQQVTLSCSPISGHRSVSWYQQTPGQGLQFLFEYFSETQRNKGNFPGRFSGRQFSNSRSEMNVSTLELGDSALYLCASSLGVRGGRSSYEQYFGPGTRLTVT.

This rearrangement joins TRBV2 to TRBJ1-2, with D possibly matching TRBD1 (5 bases). This CDR3 is built from 13 residues. In germline, CDR1 is SNHLY, CDR2 FYNNEI. The V end lost 10 bases, the J end lost 4 bases, and 16 bases lay between the germline ends. CDR3 bases: TGTGCCAAGGACACAGGTCTTCGCTATGGCTACACCTTC. It specifies CAKDTGLRYGYTF. Full variable domain (outside the CDR3, taken from reference TRBV2 and TRBJ1-2): EPEVTQTPSHQVTQMGQEVILRCVPISNHLYFYWYRQILGQKVEFLVSFYNNEISEKSEIFDDQFSVERPDGSNFTLKIRSTKLEDSAMYFCAKDTGLRYGYTFGSGTRLTVV.

The rearrangement joins TRBV2 to TRBJ2-1; the D gene is possibly TRBD2 (6 bases). Germline V gene data show CDR1 as SNHLY and CDR2 as FYNNEI. This CDR3 comprises 16 residues. The ends were cut back, 4 bases at V and 0 bases at J, with 13 bases in the middle. CDR3: CASSALRGSSYNEQFF. CDR3 DNA sequence: TGTGCCAGCAGTGCCCTTCGGGGGAGCTCCTACAATGAGCAGTTCTTC.

The chain uses TRBV10-2 and TRBJ1-2; TRBD1 matches at 8 bases. This CDR3 contains 16 residues. The J segment lost 1 base and the V segment lost 1 base, leaving 5 bases of the junction unmatched. Germline-derived CDR1 and CDR2 are WSHSY and SAAADI. The DNA of the CDR3 is TGCGCCAGCAGTGAGTTCCGGGACAGGAATAACTATGGCTACACCTTC. It translates to CASSEFRDRNNYGYTF.

The DNA of the CDR3 is TGTGCCAGCAGTTATGGTCGGGGAATCGGTGAGCAGTTCTTC. Protein sequence: CASSYGRGIGEQFF. The rearrangement uses TRBV6-6 and TRBJ2-1, with D possibly TRBD2 on 5 matching bases. Germline V gives CDR1 MNHNY, CDR2 SVGAGI (reference sequence). The CDR3 extends over 14 amino acids. Trimming removed 3 bases from V and 9 bases from J, with 15 bases in between.

This chain joins TRBV27 and TRBJ2-1; 8 nucleotides match TRBD1. Trimming cost V 3 bases and J 0 bases; bases outside gene matches: 7. Germline CDR1 reads MNHEY; CDR2 reads SMNVEV (reference sequence). The CDR3 has 17 amino acids. CDR3 in DNA: TGTGCCAGCAGTTTCGGGACAGGCCGGGGCTCCTACAATGAGCAGTTCTTC. It is translated as CASSFGTGRGSYNEQFF.

This clone was detected once. This chain uses TRBV12-5 with TRBJ1-5; 7 bases fit TRBD1. V shed 1 base and J 1 base; nucleotides not matched to a gene: 1. Germline values: CDR1 LGHNT, CDR2 FRNRAP. The CDR3 totals 15 residues. The CDR3 sequence: CASGLEGASNQPQHF. The CDR3 coding sequence is TGTGCTAGTGGTTTGGAGGGGGCGAGCAATCAGCCCCAGCATTTT. Full variable domain (outside the CDR3, taken from reference TRBV12-5 and TRBJ1-5): DARVTQTPRHKVTEMGQEVTMRCQPILGHNTVFWYRQTMMQGLELLAYFRNRAPLDDSGMPKDRFSAEMPDATLATLKIQPSEPRDSAVYFCASGLEGASNQPQHFGDGTRLSIL.

Only one count was recorded for this clone. J is TRBJ2-5 and V is TRBV18, with 8 bases aligning to TRBD1. Germline lookup yields CDR1 KGHSH and CDR2 LQKENI. The J segment lost 9 bases and the V segment lost 3 bases, leaving 9 bases of the junction unmatched. There are 14 residues in the CDR3. In DNA form, the CDR3 reads TGTGCCAGCTCACCGGGACAGGCCACATTGGCCCAGTACTTC. Amino acids: CASSPGQATLAQYF.

This clone was seen once. The chain has TRBV28 and TRBJ2-5; 9 nucleotides agree with TRBD1. This CDR3 contains 14 residues. Germline V CDR1 and CDR2: MDHEN, SYDVKM. Trimming cost V 7 bases and J 2 bases; bases outside gene matches: 5. CDR3 protein: CASTTGGWQETQYF. Here the CDR3 DNA reads TGTGCCAGCACTACAGGGGGCTGGCAAGAGACCCAGTACTTC.

The rearrangement links TRBV4-2 to TRBJ2-3, with 8 positions matching TRBD2. The germline CDR1 and CDR2 sequences are LGHNA and YNFKEQ. V lost 0 bases and J lost 7; bases outside the gene matches: 9. The CDR3 is 16 amino acids. As DNA, the CDR3 is TGTGCCAGCAGCCAAGATTTTACGGGGGGGCCGCATACGCAGTATTTT. This codes for CASSQDFTGGPHTQYF.